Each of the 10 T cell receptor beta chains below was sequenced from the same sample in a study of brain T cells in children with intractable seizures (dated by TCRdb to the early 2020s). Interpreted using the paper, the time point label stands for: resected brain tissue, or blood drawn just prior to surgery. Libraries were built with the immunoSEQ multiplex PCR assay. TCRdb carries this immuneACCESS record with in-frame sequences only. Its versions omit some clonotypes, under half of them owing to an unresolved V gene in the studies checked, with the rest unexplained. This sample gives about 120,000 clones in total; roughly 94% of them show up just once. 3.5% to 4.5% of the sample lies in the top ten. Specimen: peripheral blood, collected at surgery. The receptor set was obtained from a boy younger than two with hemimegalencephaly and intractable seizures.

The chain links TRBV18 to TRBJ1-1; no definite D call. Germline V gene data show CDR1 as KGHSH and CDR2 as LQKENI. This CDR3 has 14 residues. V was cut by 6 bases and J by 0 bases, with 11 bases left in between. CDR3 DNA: TGTGCCAGCTCCCTAGGGTCCATGAACACTGAAGCTTTCTTT. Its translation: CASSLGSMNTEAFF.

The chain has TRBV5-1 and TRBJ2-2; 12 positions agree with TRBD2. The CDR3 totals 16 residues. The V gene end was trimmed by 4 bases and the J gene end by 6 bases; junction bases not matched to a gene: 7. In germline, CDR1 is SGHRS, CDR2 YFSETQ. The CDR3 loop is CASSATSGSRSGELFF. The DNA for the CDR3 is TGCGCCAGCAGCGCGACTAGCGGGAGTAGGTCCGGGGAGCTGTTTTTT.

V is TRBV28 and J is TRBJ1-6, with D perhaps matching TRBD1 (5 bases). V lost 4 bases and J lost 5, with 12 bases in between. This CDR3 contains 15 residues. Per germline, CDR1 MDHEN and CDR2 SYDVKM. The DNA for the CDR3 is TGTGCCAGCAGTTCTTTCAGGGCGAATAATTCACCCCTCCACTTT. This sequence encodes CASSSFRANNSPLHF.

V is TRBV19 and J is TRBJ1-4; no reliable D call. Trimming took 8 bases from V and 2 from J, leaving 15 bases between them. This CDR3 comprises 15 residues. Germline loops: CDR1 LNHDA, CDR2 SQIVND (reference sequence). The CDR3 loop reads CASSSRAWTNEKLFF. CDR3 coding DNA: TGTGCCAGTTCGTCCCGGGCCTGGACTAATGAAAAACTGTTTTTT.

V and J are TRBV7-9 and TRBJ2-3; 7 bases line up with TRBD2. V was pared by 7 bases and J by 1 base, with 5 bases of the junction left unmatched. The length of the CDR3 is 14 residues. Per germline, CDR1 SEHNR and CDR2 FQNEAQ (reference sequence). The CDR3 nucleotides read TGTGCCAGCACCCCTAGCGGAGGCACAGATACGCAGTATTTT. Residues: CASTPSGGTDTQYF.

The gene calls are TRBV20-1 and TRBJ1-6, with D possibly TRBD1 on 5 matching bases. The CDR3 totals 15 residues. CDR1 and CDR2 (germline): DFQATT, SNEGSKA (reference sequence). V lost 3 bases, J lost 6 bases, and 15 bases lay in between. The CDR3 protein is CSASSGGIGNSPLHF. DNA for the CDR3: TGCAGTGCTAGTAGTGGGGGTATAGGTAATTCACCCCTCCACTTT.

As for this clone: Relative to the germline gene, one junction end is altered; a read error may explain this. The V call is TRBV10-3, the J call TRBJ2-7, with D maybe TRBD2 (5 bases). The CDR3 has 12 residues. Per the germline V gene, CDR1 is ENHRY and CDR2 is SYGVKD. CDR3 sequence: CAIGDYSYEQYF. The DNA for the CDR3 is TGTGCCATCGGTGACTATAGCTACGAGCAGTACTTC.

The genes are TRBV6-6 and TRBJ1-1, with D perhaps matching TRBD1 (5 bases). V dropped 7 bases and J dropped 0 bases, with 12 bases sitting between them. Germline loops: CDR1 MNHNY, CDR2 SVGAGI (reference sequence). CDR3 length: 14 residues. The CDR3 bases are TGTGCCAGCAACATAGGACACCTGAACACTGAAGCTTTCTTT. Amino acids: CASNIGHLNTEAFF.

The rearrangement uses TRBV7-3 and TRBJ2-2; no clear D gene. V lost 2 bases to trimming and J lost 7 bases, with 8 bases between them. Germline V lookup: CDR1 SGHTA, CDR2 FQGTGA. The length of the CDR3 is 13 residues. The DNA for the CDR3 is TGTGCCAGCAGCTTAGAAGGGCTCGGGGAGCTGTTTTTT. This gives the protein CASSLEGLGELFF.

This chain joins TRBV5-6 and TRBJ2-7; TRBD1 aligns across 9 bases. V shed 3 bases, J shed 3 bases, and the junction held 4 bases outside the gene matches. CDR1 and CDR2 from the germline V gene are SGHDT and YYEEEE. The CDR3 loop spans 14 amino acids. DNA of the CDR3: TGTGCCAGCAGCTCTCCGGGACAGGGCTACGAGCAGTACTTC. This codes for CASSSPGQGYEQYF.